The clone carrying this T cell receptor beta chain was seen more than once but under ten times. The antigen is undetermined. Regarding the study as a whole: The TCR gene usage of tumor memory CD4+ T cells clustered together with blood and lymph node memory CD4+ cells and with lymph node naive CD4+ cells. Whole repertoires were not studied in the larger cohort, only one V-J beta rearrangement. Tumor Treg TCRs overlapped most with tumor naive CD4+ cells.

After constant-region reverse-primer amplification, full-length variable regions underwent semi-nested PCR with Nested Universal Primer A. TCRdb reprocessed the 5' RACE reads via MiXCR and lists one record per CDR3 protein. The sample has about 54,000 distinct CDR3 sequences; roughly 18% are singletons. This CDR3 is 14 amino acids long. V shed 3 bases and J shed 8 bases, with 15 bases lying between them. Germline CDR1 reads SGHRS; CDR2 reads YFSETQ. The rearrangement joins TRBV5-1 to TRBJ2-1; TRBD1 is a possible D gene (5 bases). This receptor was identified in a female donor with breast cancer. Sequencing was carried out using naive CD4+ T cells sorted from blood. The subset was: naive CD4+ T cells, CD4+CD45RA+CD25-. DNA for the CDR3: TGCGCCAGCAGCTCCCTGGAAAGGGGCCATGAGCAGTTCTTC. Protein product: CASSSLERGHEQFF.